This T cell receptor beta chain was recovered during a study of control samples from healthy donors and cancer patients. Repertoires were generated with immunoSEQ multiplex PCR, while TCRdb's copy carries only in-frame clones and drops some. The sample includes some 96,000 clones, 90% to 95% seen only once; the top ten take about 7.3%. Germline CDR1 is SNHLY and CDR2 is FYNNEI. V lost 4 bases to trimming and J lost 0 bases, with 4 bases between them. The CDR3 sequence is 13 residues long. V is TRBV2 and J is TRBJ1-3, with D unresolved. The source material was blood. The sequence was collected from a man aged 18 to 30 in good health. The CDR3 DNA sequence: TGTGCCAGCAGTGCCCCCTCTGGAAACACCATATATTTT. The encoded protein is CASSAPSGNTIYF.